This paragraph covers one T cell receptor beta chain sequence. Its antigen is as yet unknown. Each donor had approximately 10 milliliters of peripheral blood drawn. This sample stems from a study of blood T cells in healthy people across ages. General study results and limits: Aged donors had fewer naive CD4+ cells and lower diversity than long-lived donors. Age advanced and TCR beta diversity per million T cells fell, roughly linearly.

Germline values: CDR1 SGHTA, CDR2 FQGNSA. J lost 0 bases, V lost 5 bases, and 7 bases had no gene match. CDR3 size: 16 residues. The second PCR ran about 6 to 11 cycles with a sample-barcoded 5' primer and J-beta primers. Carrying 12 random nucleotides, a template-switch adaptor labeled each individual cDNA molecule. TCRdb reprocessed the 5' RACE reads with MiXCR, giving one entry per CDR3 protein. The table includes 650,000 to 950,000 distinct CDR3 sequences, around two fifths detected once. The clonotype originates from a man between 60 and 75 years old in good health. Sequencing input: blood. The chain joins TRBV7-2 to TRBJ2-7, with 10 bases fitting TRBD2. The CDR3 DNA reads TGTGCCAGCAGCCCCACTAGCGGGGACTACTCCTACGAGCAGTACTTC. This sequence encodes CASSPTSGDYSYEQYF. Filled out from reference TRBV7-2 and TRBJ2-7, the complete variable domain reads GAGVSQSPSNKVTEKGKDVELRCDPISGHTALYWYRQSLGQGLEFLIYFQGNSAPDKSGLPSDRFSAERTGGSVSTLTIQRTQQEDSAVYLCASSPTSGDYSYEQYFGPGTRLTVT.